A single sample gave rise to the 3 T cell receptor beta chains below, sequenced in a study of T cells after yellow fever vaccination. TCRdb re-derived calls from the 5' RACE reads in MiXCR, one entry per CDR3 protein. The profile shows under 200,000 distinct CDR3 sequences, 9.5% to 12% of them singletons. The input for sequencing was CD8+ T cells sorted from PBMCs, taken 15 days after the yellow fever booster vaccination. All receptors come from a young man who received the YFV17D yellow fever vaccine.

This sequence joins TRBV7-9 and TRBJ2-7; D unresolved. The V and J ends lost 6 bases and 2 bases respectively, with 11 bases between them. The CDR3 is made up of 13 amino acids. The germline V gene has CDR1 SEHNR and CDR2 FQNEAQ (reference sequence). DNA of the CDR3: TGTGCCAGCAGGTCGGCCAGCCCCTACGAGCAGTACTTC. It is translated as CASRSASPYEQYF.

This clonotype was recorded a few times. The chain uses TRBV6-2 or TRBV6-3 and TRBJ2-2; D may be TRBD1 (6 bases). Trimming cost V 7 bases and J 11 bases, with 14 bases left between them. There are 12 residues in the CDR3. Per germline, CDR1 MNHEY and CDR2 SVGEGT. CDR3 sequence reads: CASKSVQGELFF. The CDR3 coding sequence is TGTGCCAGCAAGTCGGTACAGGGCGAGCTGTTTTTT.

The rearrangement links TRBV6-2 or TRBV6-3 to TRBJ2-1; D is unresolved. V was clipped by 10 bases and J by 6 bases, with 10 bases between them. The CDR3 has 11 amino acids. The germline V gene has CDR1 MNHEY and CDR2 SVGEGT. This CDR3 reads CATRQLNEQFF. Written as DNA, the CDR3 is TGTGCCACCCGTCAGCTCAATGAGCAGTTCTTC.